A single sample gave rise to the 14 T cell receptor beta chains below, sequenced in a study of technical replicates of blood from several donors. Only in-frame clones appear in the TCRdb table, and some are missing; sequencing was by immunoSEQ multiplex PCR. This sample has 15,000 or so clones, with about 83% found just once. The sample taken for sequencing was PBMCs. Receptors were obtained from a human donor in good health.

The rearrangement joins TRBV19 to TRBJ1-2; D is ambiguous. Germline-derived CDR1 and CDR2 are LNHDA and SQIVND (reference sequence). The ends were cut back, 4 bases at V and 0 bases at J, with 3 bases in the middle. This CDR3 is 12 amino acids long. The CDR3 spells CASSRANYGYTF. In nucleotides, the CDR3 is TGTGCCAGTAGTAGAGCTAACTATGGCTACACCTTC. Full variable domain (rest looked up from reference TRBV19 and TRBJ1-2): DGGITQSPKYLFRKEGQNVTLSCEQNLNHDAMYWYRQDPGQGLRLIYYSQIVNDFQKGDIAEGYSVSREKKESFPLTVTSAQKNPTAFYLCASSRANYGYTFGSGTRLTVV.

V gene TRBV19 combines with J gene TRBJ1-1; D possibly corresponds to TRBD1 (6 bases). CDR3 length: 15 residues. Trimming left V 3 bases short and J 1 base short, with 12 bases between. CDR1 LNHDA and CDR2 SQIVND come from the germline V gene (reference sequence). This chain's CDR3 is CASSINRAANTEAFF. The CDR3 bases are TGTGCCAGTAGTATCAACAGGGCGGCGAACACTGAAGCTTTCTTT.

This clone was detected once. The V call is TRBV6-1, the J call TRBJ2-7, with 8 positions matching TRBD1. From germline, CDR1 is MNHNS and CDR2 SASEGT. This CDR3 region has 16 residues. V dropped 4 bases and J dropped 2; count of bases not matched to a gene: 10. The CDR3 is CASSVAGGPLAYEQYF. The CDR3 nucleotides are TGTGCCAGCAGTGTTGCAGGGGGCCCCCTGGCCTACGAGCAGTACTTC.

The J gene is TRBJ2-3, the V gene TRBV30; D call uncertain. The germline gives CDR1 GTSNPN, CDR2 SVGIG (reference sequence). Trimming left V 0 bases short and J 3 bases short, with 4 bases between. This CDR3 comprises 12 residues. CDR3 region: CAWSVETDTQYF. The CDR3 DNA reads TGTGCCTGGAGTGTAGAGACAGATACGCAGTATTTT.

This clone has just a few counts. The chain couples TRBV10-1 to TRBJ2-1; 9 bases match TRBD1. The V and J ends lost 4 bases and 9 bases, in that order; junction bases with no gene match: 1. The CDR3 has 12 amino acids. Germline V CDR1 and CDR2: WNHNN, SYGVQD (reference sequence). The CDR3 DNA sequence: TGCGCCAGCAGTGTGGACAGGGGTGAGCAGTTCTTC. Translating it yields CASSVDRGEQFF.

The V call is TRBV6-5, the J call TRBJ1-3; TRBD1 aligns across 8 bases. The CDR3 loop spans 16 amino acids. Per the germline V gene, CDR1 is MNHEY and CDR2 is SVGAGI. V was pared by 4 bases and J by 0 bases, with 5 bases of the junction left unmatched. In DNA, the CDR3 is TGTGCCAGCAGTTGGGGGACAGGAGACTCTGGAAACACCATATATTTT. As protein: CASSWGTGDSGNTIYF.

This clone is a singleton in its sample. The chain is built from TRBV14 and TRBJ2-1; a weak D match, TRBD2 (5 bases). This CDR3 region has 13 residues. From germline, CDR1 is SGHDN and CDR2 FVKESK. V dropped 1 base and J dropped 12 bases, with 13 bases sitting between them. CDR3 nucleotide sequence: TGTGCCAGCAGCCAAGGTCTTGGGAGAGCGCAGTTCTTC. It yields the protein CASSQGLGRAQFF.

The chain employs TRBV6-5 and TRBJ1-2, with no clear D. V lost 6 bases and J 7 bases, leaving 15 bases between the germline ends. Germline-derived CDR1 and CDR2 are MNHEY and SVGAGI. The CDR3 sequence is 13 residues long. CDR3 region: CASSPGPAGGYTF. CDR3 nucleotides: TGTGCCAGCAGCCCCGGACCCGCGGGTGGCTACACCTTC.

The chain combines TRBV10-2 with TRBJ2-1; possible D gene TRBD2, 8 bases. This CDR3 comprises 15 residues. The germline CDR1 and CDR2 sequences are WSHSY and SAAADI. The ends were cut back, 2 bases at V and 5 bases at J, with 13 bases in the middle. DNA for the CDR3: TGCGCCAGCAGTGAGCCCGGGAGGGGGCACAATGAGCAGTTCTTC. Protein: CASSEPGRGHNEQFF.

The V call is TRBV10-2, the J call TRBJ1-1; the D gene is possibly TRBD1 (5 bases). The CDR3 is 15 residues long. Trimming removed 6 bases at V and 2 bases at J, with 16 bases between. The germline gives CDR1 WSHSY, CDR2 SAAADI. The CDR3 reads CASSDLQTANTEAFF. The CDR3 coding sequence is TGCGCCAGCAGCGACCTCCAGACAGCTAACACTGAAGCTTTCTTT.

This chain joins TRBV29-1 and TRBJ1-1; D is unclear. The CDR3 runs to 12 residues. The V end lost 7 bases, the J end lost 1 base, and 10 bases lay between the germline ends. Germline V gives CDR1 SQVTM, CDR2 ANQGSEA. In nucleotides, the CDR3 is TGCAGCGCTAGAACACAGAACACTGAAGCTTTCTTT. The encoded protein is CSARTQNTEAFF.

V gene TRBV11-1 combines with J gene TRBJ2-1, with TRBD2 identical over 10 bases. V lost 1 base to trimming and J lost 4 bases; unmatched junction nucleotides: 7. This CDR3 comprises 17 residues. Germline V gives CDR1 SGHAT, CDR2 FQDESV (reference sequence). The CDR3 loop reads CASSLESSGSKYNEQFF. DNA of the CDR3: TGTGCCAGCAGCTTAGAGTCTAGCGGGAGTAAGTACAATGAGCAGTTCTTC.

V and J are TRBV4-2 and TRBJ2-1, with TRBD2 identical over 9 bases. Germline V CDR1 and CDR2: LGHNA, YNFKEQ. The CDR3 length is 16 residues. V gave up 4 bases and J gave up 5 bases; unmatched junction bases: 9. The CDR3 coding sequence is TGTGCCAGCAGCCCCTCGGCGGCTAGCGGGAACAATGAGCAGTTCTTC. This gives the protein CASSPSAASGNNEQFF.

The chain links TRBV6-1 to TRBJ1-4; no clear D gene. V was pared by 4 bases and J by 3 bases, with 9 bases between. The CDR3 spans 14 residues. Per the germline V gene, CDR1 is MNHNS and CDR2 is SASEGT. The CDR3 sequence is CASSVSSANEKLFF. CDR3 sequence (DNA): TGTGCCAGCAGTGTGTCCAGTGCTAATGAAAAACTGTTTTTT.